The 3 T cell receptor beta chains given below trace back to one sample, sequenced in a study of CD8 T cells in Susac syndrome. Reverse transcription of roughly 0.45 to 1 ug RNA was performed with random hexamers. From the immunoSEQ multiplex PCR reads, TCRdb called clonotypes with MiXCR, one entry per CDR3 protein. This sample has around 280,000 distinct CDR3 sequences, with roughly 85% found just once. Sequencing input: CD8+ T cells from PBMCs. These receptor sequences come from a human donor with multiple sclerosis.

The chain recombines TRBV5-1 with TRBJ2-7; D is ambiguous. There are 14 residues in the CDR3. V was shortened by 2 bases and J by 0 bases, with 9 bases between the two germline ends. Germline V lookup: CDR1 SGHRS, CDR2 YFSETQ. CDR3 in DNA: TGCGCCAGCAGCTTATCGGACCCCTCCTACGAGCAGTACTTC. It yields the protein CASSLSDPSYEQYF.

This clonotype is a singleton in its sample. This chain connects TRBV2 to TRBJ2-2; the match to TRBD2 covers 9 bases. The CDR3 runs to 16 residues. Per germline, CDR1 SNHLY and CDR2 FYNNEI. V gave up 8 bases and J gave up 2 bases; unmatched junction bases: 9. The CDR3 protein is CASEPGLARNTGELFF. The CDR3 DNA sequence: TGTGCCAGCGAGCCCGGACTAGCGCGTAACACCGGGGAGCTGTTTTTT.

The J gene is TRBJ1-4, the V gene TRBV5-1, with TRBD1 as a possible D gene (6 bases). This CDR3 contains 14 residues. From germline, CDR1 is SGHRS and CDR2 YFSETQ. Deletions cut 1 base from V and 5 bases from J, with 9 bases between. The CDR3 sequence: CASSLRDINEKLFF. CDR3 bases: TGCGCCAGCAGCTTGCGGGACATCAATGAAAAACTGTTTTTT.